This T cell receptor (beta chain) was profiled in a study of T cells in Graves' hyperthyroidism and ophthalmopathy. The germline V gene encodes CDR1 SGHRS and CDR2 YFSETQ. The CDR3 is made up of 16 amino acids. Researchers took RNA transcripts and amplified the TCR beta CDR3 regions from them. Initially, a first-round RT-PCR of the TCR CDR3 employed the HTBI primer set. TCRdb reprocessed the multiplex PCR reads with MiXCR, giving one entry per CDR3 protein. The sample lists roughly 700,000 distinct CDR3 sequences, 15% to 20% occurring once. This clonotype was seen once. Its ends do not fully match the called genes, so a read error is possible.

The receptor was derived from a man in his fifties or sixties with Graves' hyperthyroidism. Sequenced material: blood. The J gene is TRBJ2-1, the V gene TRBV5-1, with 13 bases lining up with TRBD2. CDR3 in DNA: TGTGCCAGCAGCGCCCGGACTAGCGGGAGTTGGGTTGAGCAGTTCTTC. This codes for CASSARTSGSWVEQFF.